The entry that follows covers one T cell receptor (beta chain) sequence. Its antigen is unidentified. Naive CD8 cells lacked CD45RO and underwent positive selection for CCR7, leaving out terminally differentiated effector memory CD45RA+ cells. This sample is drawn from a study of shared clonotypes between healthy human individuals. Study details: CD4 naive and memory got three plates each, CD8 naive two, CD8 memory one. Study conclusions and caveats: Generation of non-shared clonotypes was less probable than generation of clonotypes shared by all four donors.

The V segment lost 5 bases and the J segment 0 bases; nucleotides outside the gene matches: 7. Looked up from germline, CDR1 is MNHEY and CDR2 is SMNVEV (reference sequence). The CDR3 spans 16 residues. Data came from immunoSEQ multiplex PCR; TCRdb stores just in-frame clones and leaves some out. The sample contains about 2.2 million clones, just over 90% of which appear only once. Sequencing was done on a sample of naive CD8+ T cells from PBMCs. This chain joins TRBV27 and TRBJ2-1, with 7 bases fitting TRBD2. This receptor was identified in a young man in good health. Some clones in this sample may be carry-over from other donors' samples. CDR3 residues: CASSELAPSSYNEQFF. CDR3 DNA: TGTGCCAGCAGTGAACTAGCGCCCAGCTCCTACAATGAGCAGTTCTTC.